Shown below are 23 T cell receptor beta chains from a single sample sequenced in a study of T cell changes during pregnancy in multiple sclerosis. Libraries were prepared by immunoSEQ multiplex PCR; TCRdb keeps only in-frame clonotypes and omits some of them. The repertoire holds about 130,000 clones, with roughly 96% as singletons. Sequencing used peripheral blood, obtained after pregnancy. These TCRs come from a female donor with multiple sclerosis, enrolled in a pregnancy study.

V gene TRBV15 combines with J gene TRBJ1-5, with 8 bases fitting TRBD1. This CDR3 is 16 amino acids long. Trimming at V came to 5 bases and at J to 1 base, leaving 7 bases not matched to a gene. Germline V lookup: CDR1 LNHNV, CDR2 YYDKDF (reference sequence). The CDR3 is CATSGDRFRSNQPQHF. The CDR3 DNA reads as TGTGCCACCAGCGGGGACAGGTTTAGGAGCAATCAGCCCCAGCATTTT.

For the CDR3, the DNA is TGTGCCAGCAGCCAAGAGAGGGTAGGGTCCTCTGGGAATCAGCCCCAGCATTTT. Its protein is CASSQERVGSSGNQPQHF. The V gene is TRBV4-2, the J gene TRBJ1-5; D gene unclear. The CDR3 is 18 residues long. The V gene's germline CDR1 is LGHNA and CDR2 YNFKEQ. Deletions cut 0 bases from V and 4 bases from J, with 19 bases between.

The chain employs TRBV19 and TRBJ1-5; a possible D gene is TRBD1 (6 bases). Germline loops: CDR1 LNHDA, CDR2 SQIVND (reference sequence). The CDR3 is made up of 15 amino acids. V lost 10 bases and J 6 bases, leaving 22 bases between the germline ends. CDR3 amino acids: CATRPGPGGGQPQHF. DNA for the CDR3: TGTGCCACCCGACCCGGACCTGGGGGCGGTCAGCCCCAGCATTTT.

V and J are TRBV6-4 and TRBJ2-1, with 7 bases lining up with TRBD2. V gave up 8 bases and J gave up 5 bases; unmatched junction bases: 15. Germline lookup yields CDR1 MRHNA and CDR2 SNTAGT. This CDR3 contains 16 residues. The CDR3 DNA follows: TGTGCCAGCTTCAGACCGCGAGCGGGACCGAACAATGAGCAGTTCTTC. Amino acid sequence: CASFRPRAGPNNEQFF.

The chain is built from TRBV18 and TRBJ1-1; 7 bases are shared with TRBD1. The length of the CDR3 is 17 residues. The trim removed 5 bases at V and 0 bases at J, leaving 12 bases unmatched. Germline CDR1 reads KGHSH; CDR2 reads LQKENI. CDR3 bases: TGTGCCAGCTCAAGCCGGGACAGAGCTCTAATGAACACTGAAGCTTTCTTT. It specifies CASSSRDRALMNTEAFF.

The V gene is TRBV15, the J gene TRBJ2-5; weak D call: TRBD1 (6 bases). Trimming removed 4 bases at V and 4 bases at J, with 13 bases between. CDR1 is LNHNV and CDR2 is YYDKDF in the germline V gene (reference sequence). The CDR3 extends over 14 amino acids. CDR3 DNA sequence: TGTGCCACCAGCACAGGGGTAGAGGGAGAGACCCAGTACTTC. This encodes CATSTGVEGETQYF.

The rearrangement uses TRBV7-2 and TRBJ2-1, with 7 bases identical to TRBD2. J was trimmed by 4 bases and V by 5 bases; bases with no gene match: 14. Germline V lookup: CDR1 SGHTA, CDR2 FQGNSA. The CDR3 totals 17 residues. The CDR3 protein is CASSLTFLAAFYNEQFF. For the CDR3, the DNA is TGTGCCAGCAGCCTAACGTTTCTAGCGGCCTTTTACAATGAGCAGTTCTTC.

V gene TRBV5-6 combines with J gene TRBJ2-1; TRBD1 matches at 8 bases. Germline V gene sequence: CDR1 SGHDT, CDR2 YYEEEE. The V segment lost 0 bases and the J segment 0 bases; nucleotides outside the gene matches: 2. The CDR3 consists of 16 residues. The CDR3 DNA reads as TGTGCCAGCAGCTTGGAGACAGGGGCCTCCTACAATGAGCAGTTCTTC. It codes for CASSLETGASYNEQFF.

V and J are TRBV6-5 and TRBJ2-1; 11 bases are shared with TRBD2. Germline V gives CDR1 MNHEY, CDR2 SVGAGI. The CDR3 extends over 16 amino acids. With V trimmed by 0 bases and J by 5 bases, 3 bases remained unmatched. The CDR3 loop is CASSYSTSGVHNEQFF. CDR3 DNA sequence: TGTGCCAGCAGTTACTCGACTAGCGGGGTTCACAATGAGCAGTTCTTC.

The chain employs TRBV11-2 and TRBJ1-3; TRBD1 matches at 7 bases. The CDR3 covers 15 residues. Per the germline V gene, CDR1 is SGHAT and CDR2 is FQNNGV. With V trimmed by 2 bases and J by 2 bases, 3 bases remained unmatched. The CDR3 nucleotides read TGTGCCAGCAGCTTAACAGGGACAGCTGGAAACACCATATATTTT. Its translation is CASSLTGTAGNTIYF.

The chain carries TRBV27 and TRBJ1-5, with D maybe TRBD1 (5 bases). The CDR3 has 13 residues. In germline, CDR1 is MNHEY, CDR2 SMNVEV (reference sequence). The ends were cut back, 1 base at V and 6 bases at J, with 7 bases in the middle. CDR3 nucleotide sequence: TGTGCCAGCAGTTTATTCGGGGGTCAGCCCCAGCATTTT. It yields the protein CASSLFGGQPQHF.

The V call is TRBV28, the J call TRBJ1-5; 7 bases are shared with TRBD1. CDR1 and CDR2 (germline): MDHEN, SYDVKM. The CDR3 has 16 residues. The J segment lost 6 bases and the V segment lost 3 bases, leaving 11 bases of the junction unmatched. CDR3 bases: TGTGCCAGCAGTTTGACAGGGTTGGGTGCTATTCAGCCCCAGCATTTT. This gives the protein CASSLTGLGAIQPQHF.

The chain combines TRBV19 with TRBJ2-7, with D possibly matching TRBD2 (6 bases). V was pared by 5 bases and J by 3 bases, with 14 bases between. The CDR3 is 14 residues long. Germline V gene lookup returns CDR1 LNHDA and CDR2 SQIVND (reference sequence). This CDR3 reads CASSPGLIYYEQYF. As DNA, the CDR3 is TGTGCCAGTAGTCCGGGACTGATATACTACGAGCAGTACTTC.

V gene TRBV11-2 combines with J gene TRBJ2-7, with 12 bases lining up with TRBD2. V was clipped by 5 bases and J by 6 bases; unmatched bases: 5. This CDR3 has 14 amino acids. Germline CDR1 and CDR2: SGHAT and FQNNGV. The CDR3 here is CASSPGLAGREQYF. CDR3 nucleotides: TGTGCCAGCAGCCCGGGACTAGCGGGTCGCGAGCAGTACTTC.

The V gene is TRBV7-9, the J gene TRBJ2-7; TRBD1 matches 9 bases. The V gene end was trimmed by 4 bases and the J gene end by 9 bases; junction bases not matched to a gene: 16. CDR3 size: 16 residues. Germline V CDR1 and CDR2: SEHNR, FQNEAQ (reference sequence). The DNA of the CDR3 is TGTGCCAGCAGCTCGACACCGGGACAGGGTAGGCAGGTGCAGTACTTC. It codes for CASSSTPGQGRQVQYF.

This chain connects TRBV6-6 to TRBJ2-2, with no clear D. V lost 5 bases and J 1 base, leaving 5 bases between the germline ends. CDR3 length: 13 residues. The V gene's germline CDR1 is MNHNY and CDR2 SVGAGI (reference sequence). The CDR3 region is CASSPKNTGELFF. The CDR3 bases are TGTGCCAGCAGTCCAAAGAACACCGGGGAGCTGTTTTTT.

The chain carries TRBV4-1 and TRBJ2-1, with 10 bases that match TRBD2. The CDR3 covers 15 residues. With V trimmed by 2 bases and J by 3 bases, 1 base remained unmatched. CDR1 is MGHRA, CDR2 YSYEKL, per germline. DNA for the CDR3: TGCGCCAGCAGCCAACTAGCGGGAGTCTACAATGAGCAGTTCTTC. It encodes CASSQLAGVYNEQFF.

The chain employs TRBV5-1 and TRBJ2-7; D is possibly TRBD1 (6 bases). V was pared by 1 base and J by 0 bases, with 14 bases between. CDR1 and CDR2 (germline): SGHRS, YFSETQ. CDR3 length: 16 residues. The CDR3 coding sequence is TGCGCCAGCAGCTTGAGGTGGACAGAGAACTCCTACGAGCAGTACTTC. It codes for CASSLRWTENSYEQYF.

In this sample, this clone turned up once. The chain uses TRBV7-2 and TRBJ2-1; 9 positions agree with TRBD2. CDR1 and CDR2 (germline): SGHTA, FQGNSA. V lost 1 base, J lost 7 bases, and 8 bases stayed unmatched. The CDR3 has 16 residues. CDR3 coding DNA: TGTGCCAGCAGCTTAGTTCGCGCGGGAGGGGATAATGAGCAGTTCTTC. As protein: CASSLVRAGGDNEQFF.

The J gene is TRBJ1-4, the V gene TRBV5-6; 8 positions agree with TRBD1. Losses at the gene ends were 1 base for V and 8 bases for J; bases not matched to a gene: 7. The CDR3 spans 15 residues. Germline V gives CDR1 SGHDT, CDR2 YYEEEE. This CDR3 is CASSLYQGAREKLFF. The CDR3, as DNA: TGTGCCAGCAGCTTGTATCAGGGGGCAAGGGAAAAACTGTTTTTT.

This rearrangement joins TRBV6-6 to TRBJ1-2, with unresolved D. V lost 6 bases to trimming and J lost 6 bases, with 11 bases between them. The germline V gene has CDR1 MNHNY and CDR2 SVGAGI (reference sequence). The CDR3 has 12 amino acids. Written as DNA, the CDR3 is TGTGCCAGCAGGAGACAACGAGATGGCTACACCTTC. The encoded protein is CASRRQRDGYTF.

This rearrangement joins TRBV2 to TRBJ1-5, with TRBD1 identical over 7 bases. V was pared by 8 bases and J by 4 bases, with 8 bases of the junction left unmatched. The CDR3 contains 14 residues. Germline V gene lookup returns CDR1 SNHLY and CDR2 FYNNEI. The CDR3 sequence is CASGNRDSNQPQHF. DNA of the CDR3: TGTGCCAGCGGGAACCGGGACAGTAATCAGCCCCAGCATTTT.

This CDR3 is CASSGQIYEQYF. The DNA of the CDR3 is TGTGCCAGCAGTGGACAGATCTACGAGCAGTACTTC. The chain is built from TRBV25-1 and TRBJ2-7, with a weak D call TRBD1 (5 bases). Trimming shortened V by 4 bases and J by 3 bases, and 7 bases separated the two germline ends. CDR1 and CDR2 (germline): MGHDK, SYGVNS. The CDR3 has 12 amino acids.